A single sample gave rise to the 32 T cell receptor beta chains below, sequenced in a study of cytomegalovirus exposure and HLA in healthy donors. The PCR had 60 Vbeta and 13 Jbeta primers. Repertoires were generated with immunoSEQ multiplex PCR, while TCRdb's copy carries only in-frame clones and drops some. This sample has around 120,000 clones, with 80% found just once. The sequenced material came from PBMCs. These receptors were taken from a woman aged 40 to 50 in good health and CMV-seronegative.

This clone was seen only once. The chain combines TRBV5-4 with TRBJ1-6, with D maybe TRBD1 (5 bases). Germline values: CDR1 SGHNT, CDR2 YYREEE (reference sequence). The CDR3 spans 12 residues. V lost 3 bases to trimming and J lost 12 bases, with 10 bases between them. CDR3 DNA sequence: TGTGCCAGCAGCTCGCCGGGGGGACCCCTCCACTTT. Translating it yields CASSSPGGPLHF.

The chain has TRBV6-1 and TRBJ1-2; D is perhaps TRBD1 (6 bases). The length of the CDR3 is 15 residues. Trimming stripped 8 bases from V and 1 base from J, with 17 bases between. CDR1 and CDR2 from the germline V gene are MNHNS and SASEGT. In DNA form, the CDR3 reads TGTGCCAGCCTGGGGGCTCAGGAGTATAACTATGGCTACACCTTC. Its translation is CASLGAQEYNYGYTF.

CDR3 coding DNA: TGCGCCAGCAGCGGCGGGACAGCTAAAACAGATACGCAGTATTTT. This encodes CASSGGTAKTDTQYF. The J gene is TRBJ2-3, the V gene TRBV5-1; D possibly corresponds to TRBD1 (7 bases). The ends were cut back, 4 bases at V and 3 bases at J, with 15 bases in the middle. Germline CDR1 and CDR2: SGHRS and YFSETQ. The CDR3 totals 15 residues.

The V call is TRBV10-3, the J call TRBJ2-7; 7 bases line up with TRBD1. Germline CDR1 is ENHRY and CDR2 is SYGVKD. V shed 3 bases and J 0 bases; nucleotides not matched to a gene: 8. The CDR3 is 16 residues long. CDR3 amino acids: CAISDTGTASSYEQYF. The DNA of the CDR3 is TGTGCCATCAGTGACACCGGGACAGCGAGCTCCTACGAGCAGTACTTC.

The chain combines TRBV19 with TRBJ2-1; D is undetermined. CDR1 LNHDA and CDR2 SQIVND come from the germline V gene (reference sequence). Trimming shortened V by 3 bases and J by 6 bases, and 9 bases separated the two germline ends. CDR3 length: 13 amino acids. The CDR3 DNA reads TGTGCCAGTAGTATGATAACCGGCAATGAGCAGTTCTTC. This sequence encodes CASSMITGNEQFF.

The chain recombines TRBV7-9 with TRBJ2-7, with D possibly being TRBD2 (5 bases). CDR1 and CDR2 from the germline V gene are SEHNR and FQNEAQ (reference sequence). The CDR3 runs to 13 residues. Deletions cut 3 bases from V and 4 bases from J, with 10 bases between. Here the CDR3 DNA reads TGTGCCAGCAGCTTGCCCGGGATATACGAGCAGTACTTC. This codes for CASSLPGIYEQYF.

This chain uses TRBV18 with TRBJ1-3, with D unclear. In germline, CDR1 is KGHSH, CDR2 LQKENI. CDR3 size: 16 residues. The germline V and J ends were trimmed by 5 bases and 4 bases, with 18 bases remaining between them. CDR3 nucleotides: TGTGCCAGCTCATCTTTACCGCGCGCGTCCGGAAACACCATATATTTT. It encodes CASSSLPRASGNTIYF.

J is TRBJ1-2 and V is TRBV4-3; tentative D call: TRBD1 (5 bases). Trimming pared 1 base from V and 4 bases from J, leaving 16 bases between. The CDR3 totals 16 residues. Germline lookup yields CDR1 LGHNA and CDR2 YSLEER. The CDR3 sequence: CASSQVLGEGTYGYTF. The CDR3 coding sequence is TGCGCCAGCAGCCAAGTCCTGGGGGAGGGGACCTATGGCTACACCTTC.

V is TRBV2 and J is TRBJ1-5, with a tentative D call TRBD1 (5 bases). From germline, CDR1 is SNHLY and CDR2 FYNNEI. With 9 bases removed from V and 1 base from J, the gap between germline ends came to 13 bases. The CDR3 spans 14 residues. CDR3 amino acids: CASRAGESNQPQHF. The CDR3 bases are TGTGCCAGTAGGGCGGGGGAGAGCAATCAGCCCCAGCATTTT.

V is TRBV7-2 and J is TRBJ2-1; TRBD2 might be the D (7 bases). Germline CDR1 reads SGHTA; CDR2 reads FQGNSA. There are 18 residues in the CDR3. Deletions cut 6 bases from V and 5 bases from J, with 26 bases between. Here the CDR3 reads CASSPGRSGARIHNEQFF. CDR3 DNA: TGTGCCAGCAGTCCCGGGAGGTCGGGGGCCCGGATTCACAATGAGCAGTTCTTC.

This chain connects TRBV29-1 to TRBJ2-1, with 7 bases aligning to TRBD2. Germline CDR1 SQVTM, CDR2 ANQGSEA. The CDR3 runs 15 residues. With 4 bases clipped from V and 3 bases from J, the junction kept 9 bases outside the gene matches. In DNA form, the CDR3 reads TGCAGCGTTGCTCCCCGGACTAGTTACTACAATGAGCAGTTCTTC. Protein product: CSVAPRTSYYNEQFF.

The rearrangement links TRBV4-3 to TRBJ2-1; TRBD2 aligns across 11 bases. Germline trimming cut 0 bases from V and 7 bases from J; bases unmatched to any gene: 5. The CDR3 loop spans 16 amino acids. Germline V gene lookup returns CDR1 LGHNA and CDR2 YSLEER. The CDR3 loop is CASSQEIAGGLNEQFF. Written as DNA, the CDR3 is TGCGCCAGCAGCCAAGAAATAGCGGGGGGGCTTAATGAGCAGTTCTTC.

The J gene is TRBJ2-1, the V gene TRBV19, with D possibly being TRBD2 (7 bases). The length of the CDR3 is 15 residues. The V end was cut by 3 bases, the J end by 7 bases, with 16 bases between. Germline CDR1 is LNHDA and CDR2 is SQIVND (reference sequence). The chain's CDR3 is CASSILGGARNEQFF. The CDR3 DNA sequence: TGTGCCAGTAGTATTCTAGGGGGGGCTAGGAATGAGCAGTTCTTC. The complete variable domain, with remaining parts taken from reference TRBV19 and TRBJ2-1, reads DGGITQSPKYLFRKEGQNVTLSCEQNLNHDAMYWYRQDPGQGLRLIYYSQIVNDFQKGDIAEGYSVSREKKESFPLTVTSAQKNPTAFYLCASSILGGARNEQFFGPGTRLTVL.

The rearrangement uses TRBV5-1 and TRBJ2-1; a weak D match, TRBD1 (6 bases). V gave up 4 bases and J gave up 5 bases, with 16 bases separating them. Germline CDR1 is SGHRS and CDR2 is YFSETQ. The CDR3 loop spans 15 amino acids. The CDR3: CASSVGHGRDNEQFF. As DNA, the CDR3 is TGCGCCAGCAGCGTGGGACATGGCCGTGACAATGAGCAGTTCTTC.

The chain links TRBV18 to TRBJ1-1; TRBD1 agrees at 7 bases. V shed 6 bases and J 4 bases; nucleotides not matched to a gene: 8. This CDR3 comprises 14 residues. In germline, CDR1 is KGHSH, CDR2 LQKENI. The CDR3 spells CASSPGQVATEAFF. The CDR3 DNA reads as TGTGCCAGCTCCCCTGGACAGGTGGCCACTGAAGCTTTCTTT.

J is TRBJ2-7 and V is TRBV2; TRBD1 aligns across 9 bases. V lost 3 bases, J lost 6 bases, and 15 bases stayed unmatched. In germline, CDR1 is SNHLY, CDR2 FYNNEI. The CDR3 length is 17 residues. The CDR3 is CASSDLAWDRDFLEQYF. CDR3 nucleotides: TGTGCCAGCAGTGATCTCGCCTGGGACAGGGACTTTCTCGAGCAGTACTTC.

V usage is TRBV29-1 and J usage is TRBJ1-4; weak D call: TRBD1 (5 bases). From germline, CDR1 is SQVTM and CDR2 ANQGSEA. Trimming pared 2 bases from V and 3 bases from J, leaving 13 bases between. The CDR3 spans 15 residues. DNA of the CDR3: TGCAGCGTTGAACTGGGGCGAGCCTCTAATGAAAAACTGTTTTTT. As protein: CSVELGRASNEKLFF.

The table lists this clone with a count of one. The chain links TRBV5-6 to TRBJ1-2; perhaps TRBD1 as D (6 bases). This CDR3 contains 14 residues. CDR1 and CDR2 (germline): SGHDT, YYEEEE. V lost 2 bases to trimming and J lost 7 bases, with 15 bases between them. The CDR3 loop reads CASSFWNRERGYTF. The DNA of the CDR3 is TGTGCCAGCAGCTTTTGGAACAGGGAGCGTGGCTACACCTTC. The entire variable domain, with the rest obtained from reference TRBV5-6 and TRBJ1-2, is as follows: DAGVTQSPTHLIKTRGQQVTLRCSPKSGHDTVSWYQQALGQGPQFIFQYYEEEERQRGNFPDRFSGHQFPNYSSELNVNALLLGDSALYLCASSFWNRERGYTFGSGTRLTVV.

The chain joins TRBV27 to TRBJ2-7; 8 bases match TRBD1. The CDR3 runs 14 residues. Germline V gives CDR1 MNHEY, CDR2 SMNVEV (reference sequence). The trim removed 5 bases at V and 4 bases at J, leaving 7 bases unmatched. The CDR3 sequence is CASSPRQGRYEQYF. The CDR3 DNA reads TGTGCCAGCAGTCCCCGACAGGGGAGATACGAGCAGTACTTC.

The chain has TRBV5-1 and TRBJ2-7, with 8 bases lining up with TRBD1. This CDR3 region has 16 residues. Germline CDR1 is SGHRS and CDR2 is YFSETQ. With 0 bases clipped from V and 4 bases from J, the junction kept 9 bases outside the gene matches. In DNA, the CDR3 is TGCGCCAGCAGCTTGGCCTCAGGACAGGGATCATACGAGCAGTACTTC. This gives the protein CASSLASGQGSYEQYF. Based on the CDR3 plus reference TRBV5-1 and TRBJ2-7, the full variable domain is KAGVTQTPRYLIKTRGQQVTLSCSPISGHRSVSWYQQTPGQGLQFLFEYFSETQRNKGNFPGRFSGRQFSNSRSEMNVSTLELGDSALYLCASSLASGQGSYEQYFGPGTRLTVT.

The chain employs TRBV6-5 and TRBJ2-7; 7 positions agree with TRBD1. Looked up from germline, CDR1 is MNHEY and CDR2 is SVGAGI. V shed 6 bases, J shed 3 bases, and the junction held 11 bases outside the gene matches. CDR3 length: 15 amino acids. The CDR3 nucleotides are TGTGCCAGCAGGACAGGGCCCCCCCCTCTCTACGAGCAGTACTTC. Residues: CASRTGPPPLYEQYF.

The V and J genes are TRBV10-3 and TRBJ2-5; 13 nucleotides line up with TRBD2. The trim removed 10 bases at V and 7 bases at J, leaving 9 bases unmatched. CDR3 length equals 14 residues. Per germline, CDR1 ENHRY and CDR2 SYGVKD. CDR3: CATGTSGTTGTQYF. DNA of the CDR3: TGTGCCACCGGGACTAGCGGGACCACGGGGACCCAGTACTTC.

The V and J genes are TRBV5-1 and TRBJ1-1, with a weak D call TRBD1 (6 bases). V lost 3 bases to trimming and J lost 0 bases, with 15 bases between them. CDR3 length: 16 amino acids. The V gene's germline CDR1 is SGHRS and CDR2 YFSETQ. The CDR3 region is CASSSEGVDMNTEAFF. In DNA, the CDR3 is TGCGCCAGCAGCTCCGAGGGGGTGGATATGAACACTGAAGCTTTCTTT. The complete variable domain, with remaining parts taken from reference TRBV5-1 and TRBJ1-1, reads KAGVTQTPRYLIKTRGQQVTLSCSPISGHRSVSWYQQTPGQGLQFLFEYFSETQRNKGNFPGRFSGRQFSNSRSEMNVSTLELGDSALYLCASSSEGVDMNTEAFFGQGTRLTVV.

The chain combines TRBV5-6 with TRBJ2-7, with 8 bases lining up with TRBD2. Trimming removed 1 base from V and 3 bases from J; junction bases left unmatched: 12. There are 17 residues in the CDR3. From germline, CDR1 is SGHDT and CDR2 YYEEEE. The CDR3 DNA is TGTGCCAGCAGCTTGTGGGGGCTCGGGAGGGATTACTACGAGCAGTACTTC. This codes for CASSLWGLGRDYYEQYF.

The rearrangement links TRBV18 to TRBJ1-1; 8 bases line up with TRBD1. This CDR3 spans 15 amino acids. Germline CDR1 reads KGHSH; CDR2 reads LQKENI. J gave up 1 base and V 0 bases, and 1 base lay outside the gene matches. CDR3 amino acids: CASSPPGTGNTEAFF. The CDR3 nucleotides read TGTGCCAGCTCACCACCGGGGACAGGGAACACTGAAGCTTTCTTT.

The rearrangement links TRBV19 to TRBJ2-7; 8 positions match TRBD1. CDR3 length: 13 amino acids. J was trimmed by 9 bases and V by 4 bases; bases with no gene match: 8. In germline, CDR1 is LNHDA, CDR2 SQIVND (reference sequence). For the CDR3, the DNA is TGTGCCAGTAGTACGGACAGGGAGACGGGGCAGTACTTC. Amino acids: CASSTDRETGQYF.

This chain uses TRBV6-5 with TRBJ2-1, with TRBD2 matching 7 bases. V shed 4 bases, J shed 4 bases, and the junction held 10 bases outside the gene matches. CDR1 and CDR2 from the germline V gene are MNHEY and SVGAGI. This CDR3 region has 16 residues. CDR3 region: CASSLNRDYGYNEQFF. DNA for the CDR3: TGTGCCAGCAGTTTGAACCGGGACTACGGTTACAATGAGCAGTTCTTC.

This clone has just a few counts. Sequence at one end of the junction differs from germline and may be a read error. The chain has TRBV7-8 and TRBJ2-1, with 13 bases fitting TRBD2. The CDR3 totals 17 residues. Germline values: CDR1 SGHVS, CDR2 FQNEAQ. This CDR3 reads CASCFSTSGGTYHEQFF. As DNA, the CDR3 is TGTGCCAGCTGCTTTTCGACTAGCGGGGGGACGTACCACGAGCAGTTCTTC.

The V gene is TRBV5-1, the J gene TRBJ2-3, with 14 bases lining up with TRBD2. The CDR3 totals 17 residues. The V segment lost 2 bases and the J segment 4 bases; nucleotides outside the gene matches: 6. Germline CDR1 reads SGHRS; CDR2 reads YFSETQ. CDR3 in amino acids: CASSFTGLAGVADTQYF. DNA for the CDR3: TGCGCCAGCAGCTTTACGGGACTAGCGGGAGTCGCAGATACGCAGTATTTT.

The chain carries TRBV4-2 and TRBJ2-7, with 8 nucleotides matching TRBD1. The germline CDR1 and CDR2 sequences are LGHNA and YNFKEQ. The J segment lost 1 base and the V segment lost 0 bases, leaving 14 bases of the junction unmatched. The CDR3 spans 19 residues. CDR3 DNA sequence: TGTGCCAGCAGCCAAGATAGGGGCGCAGGGGGCGCTTCGTCCTACGAGCAGTACTTC. Translation: CASSQDRGAGGASSYEQYF.

The rearrangement links TRBV11-2 to TRBJ1-4; no firm D call. The CDR3 covers 15 residues. Germline V gene data show CDR1 as SGHAT and CDR2 as FQNNGV. V was pared by 0 bases and J by 3 bases, with 8 bases between. The CDR3 loop is CASSLDRGSNEKLFF. CDR3 DNA sequence: TGTGCCAGCAGCTTAGATCGGGGTTCTAATGAAAAACTGTTTTTT.

This clone was seen a few times. This rearrangement joins TRBV18 to TRBJ1-3, with 7 positions matching TRBD1. This CDR3 comprises 14 residues. V trimming: 5 bases; J trimming: 4 bases; junction bases outside the gene matches: 5. Germline CDR1 reads KGHSH; CDR2 reads LQKENI. The CDR3 nucleotides read TGTGCCAGCTCAGCGACAGGGTCCGGAAACACCATATATTTT. This translates into CASSATGSGNTIYF.